Sequencing of this T cell receptor (beta chain) was carried out in a study of cytomegalovirus exposure and HLA in healthy donors. Study-level results: Only CMV serostatus was available as immune exposure information. In a later analysis, V- and J-gene trimming of beta chains associated with a DCLRE1C missense variant, replicated independently. According to a later analysis, donors in an Asian-associated ancestry cluster reportedly had fewer N-insertions than the roughly 630-donor mean.

Regarding this clone: Its target is unknown.

PCR primers comprised 60 Vbeta and 13 Jbeta primers. The method was immunoSEQ multiplex PCR; TCRdb's version includes in-frame clones alone and lacks a portion of them. The repertoire has 60,000 to 90,000 clones, approximately 67% of them found once; the top ten carry 6% to 9.5%. V dropped 4 bases and J dropped 0 bases, with 13 bases sitting between them. The CDR3 extends over 15 amino acids. Germline CDR1 SGHNT, CDR2 YYREEE (reference sequence). The sequenced material came from PBMCs. The clonotype originates from a man aged 35-49 years in good health and CMV-seropositive. The chain couples TRBV5-4 to TRBJ1-1, with a possible D match to TRBD1 (6 bases). The CDR3 DNA sequence: TGTGCCAGCAGCCTGAAGGGGGTCATGAACACTGAAGCTTTCTTT. This sequence encodes CASSLKGVMNTEAFF. The whole variable domain, filled in from reference TRBV5-4 and TRBJ1-1, reads ETGVTQSPTHLIKTRGQQVTLRCSSQSGHNTVSWYQQALGQGPQFIFQYYREEENGRGNFPPRFSGLQFPNYSSELNVNALELDDSALYLCASSLKGVMNTEAFFGQGTRLTVV.